This TCR beta chain was recovered during a study of vaccination and CD4 T cells after COVID-19. Notes on the study in general: Within convalescent individuals, 304 out of 307 vaccine-specific clones proved to be spike mono-reactive.

Germline-derived CDR1 and CDR2 are KGHSH and LQKENI. V was clipped by 3 bases and J by 5 bases; unmatched bases: 6. The CDR3 extends over 14 amino acids. This sample's treatment: approximately nine-day PBMC culture with coronavirus spike peptide pools or control peptides (ViraFEST assay). ViraFEST grew antigen-specific T cells using peptide pools, then sequenced TCRs. Cultures of PBMCs, a few million per well, were set up with about 9.4 IU/ml IL-2 and around 9.7 ug/ml peptide pools. It was on days 3 and 7 that half the medium was replaced with fresh IL-2 medium. The table lists this clonotype with a few counts. Its antigen is not known. Sequenced with the Oncomine TCR Beta short-read assay was DNA taken from cultured CD4+ T cells. A single record per CDR3 protein comes from TCRdb applying MiXCR to the PCR reads. Found here are 20,000 to 25,000 distinct CDR3 sequences, approximately 60% of them singletons; the top ten hold 3.5% to 4.5%.

The TCR comes from a human donor who had recovered from COVID-19. V is TRBV18 and J is TRBJ2-5; the match to TRBD1 covers 7 bases. Sequenced input: CD4+ T cells from blood, cultured in vitro. The CDR3 is CASSPETGYETQYF. The CDR3 DNA reads as TGTGCCAGCTCACCGGAGACAGGGTACGAGACCCAGTACTTC.